The next 8 T cell receptor beta chains were all read from a single sample in a study of Ad26.COV2.S vaccination and SARS-CoV-2 variants. Treatment denoted: approximately 18 received Ad26.COV2.S at low or high dose, single or two shots; about 5 received placebo; per-sample allocation not given. It was on day 63 after the first vaccine or placebo injection that samples were taken. Generated by immunoSEQ multiplex PCR, the TCRdb table keeps only in-frame clones and is missing some. The sample shows over 400,000 clones, approximately 92% of them seen only once. The sample here was peripheral blood, taken in a trial of Ad26.COV2.S vaccine versus placebo. The receptors shown here come from a person aged 18-65 years who received the Ad26.COV2.S COVID-19 vaccine or a placebo.

The gene calls are TRBV4-1 and TRBJ2-7, with a tentative D call TRBD1 (5 bases). V was clipped by 1 base and J by 4 bases, with 17 bases between them. The germline V gene encodes CDR1 MGHRA and CDR2 YSYEKL. The CDR3 sequence is 16 residues long. CDR3 sequence (DNA): TGCGCCAGCAGCCAAGCGTTCCAGGGTCCACCGTACGAGCAGTACTTC. Encoded protein: CASSQAFQGPPYEQYF.

V usage is TRBV19 and J usage is TRBJ2-3; D is unclear. Germline CDR1 reads LNHDA; CDR2 reads SQIVND (reference sequence). The CDR3 sequence is 14 residues long. Trimming removed 3 bases at V and 0 bases at J, with 7 bases between. The CDR3 nucleotides are TGTGCCAGTAGTATGCTGAAAAGCACAGATACGCAGTATTTT. It is translated as CASSMLKSTDTQYF.

The J gene is TRBJ1-4, the V gene TRBV4-3; maybe TRBD1 (6 bases). The V and J ends lost 0 bases and 4 bases respectively, with 15 bases between them. Germline CDR1 and CDR2: LGHNA and YSLEER. The CDR3 consists of 17 residues. CDR3 residues: CASSQDPVQGINEKLFF. In DNA form, the CDR3 reads TGCGCCAGCAGCCAAGATCCAGTACAGGGTATTAATGAAAAACTGTTTTTT.

This sequence joins TRBV2 and TRBJ2-3, with 8 bases identical to TRBD1. V shed 8 bases and J 4 bases; nucleotides not matched to a gene: 5. The CDR3 has 13 amino acids. CDR1 is SNHLY and CDR2 is FYNNEI in the germline V gene. The CDR3 DNA reads as TGTGCCAGCGGGCAGGGGGCATCAGATACGCAGTATTTT. It specifies CASGQGASDTQYF.

This chain connects TRBV4-1 to TRBJ1-2; a weak D match, TRBD1 (5 bases). CDR1 and CDR2 from the germline V gene are MGHRA and YSYEKL. V gave up 0 bases and J gave up 8 bases, with 10 bases separating them. This CDR3 has 13 residues. The CDR3 loop reads CASSQDRARGYTF. DNA of the CDR3: TGCGCCAGCAGCCAAGACAGGGCACGGGGCTACACCTTC.

CDR3 residues: CASSGSPYEQYF. The CDR3 DNA reads TGTGCCAGCTCTGGGAGTCCCTACGAGCAGTACTTC. The chain joins TRBV11-2 to TRBJ2-7; maybe TRBD2 (5 bases). With 8 bases removed from V and 2 bases from J, the gap between germline ends came to 10 bases. The germline CDR1 and CDR2 sequences are SGHAT and FQNNGV. The CDR3 has 12 amino acids.

The rearrangement links TRBV7-2 to TRBJ1-1; possibly TRBD1 for D (5 bases). The CDR3 sequence is 13 residues long. With 6 bases removed from V and 4 bases from J, the gap between germline ends came to 12 bases. Germline CDR1 and CDR2: SGHTA and FQGNSA. The CDR3 DNA reads TGTGCCAGCAGAGCTGGGGGGGGCACTGAAGCTTTCTTT. This gives the protein CASRAGGGTEAFF.

This chain joins TRBV21-1 and TRBJ2-1. TRBV21-1 is assigned pseudogene status. The CDR3 has 13 amino acids. The CDR3 DNA is TGTGCCAGCAGCAATGAGGGGCAGAATGAGCAGTTCTTC. Amino acid sequence: CASSNEGQNEQFF.